The sequence of this TCR beta chain was determined in a study of cytomegalovirus exposure and HLA in healthy donors. CDR1 is LGHNA and CDR2 is YSLEER in the germline V gene. The V segment lost 4 bases and the J segment 4 bases; nucleotides outside the gene matches: 9. The length of the CDR3 is 16 residues. A single count supports this clone. PCR was performed using 60 Vbeta and 13 Jbeta primers. Profiling relied on immunoSEQ multiplex PCR, and the TCRdb table lists in-frame clones only, not all of them. The sample comprises around 130,000 clones, approximately 86% of which are singletons, and roughly 1.8% rests with the top ten.

The chain combines TRBV4-3 with TRBJ1-1; TRBD1 agrees at 10 bases. This TCR derives from a boy between 10 and 17 years old in good health and CMV-seronegative. Sequencing was carried out using PBMCs. CDR3 residues: CASSPGTGVLGTEAFF. The CDR3, as DNA: TGCGCCAGCAGCCCCGGGACAGGGGTTCTTGGCACTGAAGCTTTCTTT.